What follows describes a single T cell receptor (beta chain). Its antigen is unknown. Through a sample-barcoded 5' primer and a J-beta primer mix, a second PCR was run for roughly 7 to 11 cycles. Each of the cDNA molecules was tagged by a template-switch adaptor with 12 random nucleotides. TCRdb re-analysed the 5' RACE reads in MiXCR, keeping a single row per CDR3 protein. The sample has roughly 1.5 million distinct CDR3 sequences; approximately 39% are singletons. This sample is part of a study of blood T cells in healthy people across ages. Samples each yielded at least 5 micrograms of total RNA. The junction had 7 bases not matched to a gene; V was cut back by 4 bases and J by 4 bases. This CDR3 has 15 amino acids. Germline V gives CDR1 LGHNA, CDR2 YSLEER. Study-level results: Long-lived donors had more naive CD4+ cells and higher diversity than aged donors. Higher naive T cell percentage went strongly together with higher TCR beta diversity.

The chain employs TRBV4-3 and TRBJ2-3, with 8 bases fitting TRBD1. The source material was blood. This receptor was identified in a woman between 18 and 29 years old in good health. CDR3 sequence reads: CASSPRTGPPDTQYF. CDR3 coding DNA: TGCGCCAGCAGCCCCCGGACAGGGCCCCCAGATACGCAGTATTTT.